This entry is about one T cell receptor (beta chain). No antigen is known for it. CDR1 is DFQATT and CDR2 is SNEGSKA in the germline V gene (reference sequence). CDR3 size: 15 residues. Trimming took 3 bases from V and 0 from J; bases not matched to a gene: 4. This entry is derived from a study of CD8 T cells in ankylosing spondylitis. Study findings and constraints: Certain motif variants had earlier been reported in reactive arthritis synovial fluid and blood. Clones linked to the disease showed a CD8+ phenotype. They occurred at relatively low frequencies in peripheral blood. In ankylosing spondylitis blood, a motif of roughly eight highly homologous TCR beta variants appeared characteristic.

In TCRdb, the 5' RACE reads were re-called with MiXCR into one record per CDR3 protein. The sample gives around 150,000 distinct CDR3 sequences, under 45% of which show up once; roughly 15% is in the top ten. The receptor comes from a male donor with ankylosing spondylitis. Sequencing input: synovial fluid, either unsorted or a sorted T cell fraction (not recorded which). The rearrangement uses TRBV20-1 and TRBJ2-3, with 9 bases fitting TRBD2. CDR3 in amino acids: CSASGLAGSTDTQYF. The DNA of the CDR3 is TGCAGTGCTAGCGGGCTAGCGGGGAGCACAGATACGCAGTATTTT.